This entry is about one T cell receptor beta chain. Its specificity is unknown. These data come from a study of shared clonotypes between healthy human individuals. Study-wide findings and caveats: With a handful of donors compared, around 4.7% of naive CD4 clonotypes were shared. The rarefaction results pointed to incomplete sorted-subset sequencing despite large depth.

It was into CD45RA+ naive and CD45RA-negative memory subsets that the CD4+ cells were split. Genomic DNA of every subset was divided equally among multiple immunoSEQ plates. Data came from immunoSEQ multiplex PCR; TCRdb stores just in-frame clones and leaves some out. The sample has about 2.3 million clones, less than 95% seen once. Germline V gene sequence: CDR1 SEHNR, CDR2 FQNEAQ (reference sequence). This CDR3 region has 16 residues. Trimming left V 7 bases short and J 0 bases short, with 16 bases between. The chain uses TRBV7-9 and TRBJ1-3; D is unclear. The specimen was naive CD4+ T cells from PBMCs. Documented subset: CD45RA+ positively selected. This clonotype was obtained from a man younger than 35 in good health. Some clones in this sample may be carry-over from other donors' samples. CDR3 in amino acids: CASIHLGVASGNTIYF. The CDR3 bases are TGTGCCAGCATCCACCTTGGGGTGGCCTCTGGAAACACCATATATTTT.